This section outlines one T cell receptor (beta chain) sequence together with its context. The data were obtained in a study of OX40 agonist ivuxolimab in advanced cancers. Generated by immunoSEQ multiplex PCR, the TCRdb table keeps only in-frame clones and is missing some. The sample includes some 22,000 clones, around 87% of them seen just once. J was trimmed by 2 bases and V by 2 bases; bases with no gene match: 10. The CDR3 sequence is 16 residues long. Germline V gene lookup returns CDR1 GTSNPN and CDR2 SVGIG (reference sequence). It was autoimmune disease history or systemic immunosuppression that excluded patients.

V usage is TRBV30 and J usage is TRBJ2-7, with 9 bases that match TRBD2. The material sequenced was CD4+ or CD8+ T cells sorted from blood, taken in a trial of the OX40 agonist ivuxolimab. This TCR was recovered from an adult with an advanced solid tumor such as melanoma, head and neck, liver or kidney cancer. The CDR3 loop is CAWSPPGTSRPYEQYF. CDR3 sequence (DNA): TGTGCCTGGAGTCCACCGGGGACTAGCCGACCCTACGAGCAGTACTTC.